The 11 T cell receptor beta chains below come from one sample, sequenced in a study of cytomegalovirus exposure and HLA in healthy donors. 60 Vbeta and 13 Jbeta primers were used in PCR. The data were produced by immunoSEQ multiplex PCR, yet TCRdb's version contains in-frame clones alone and is incomplete. The sample shows tens of thousands of clones, roughly 80% of them seen only once. Sequenced input: PBMCs. The receptor source for this set is a man aged 25 to 40 in good health and CMV-seronegative.

This clone has only a few counts. The chain joins TRBV6-5 to TRBJ2-7; 7 positions match TRBD1. The CDR3 length is 14 residues. The ends lost 5 bases at V and 3 bases at J; junction bases unmatched: 7. Germline V gene data show CDR1 as MNHEY and CDR2 as SVGAGI. The CDR3 region is CASSKRDSSYEQYF. The DNA of the CDR3 is TGTGCCAGCAGTAAAAGGGACAGCAGCTACGAGCAGTACTTC.

This clone was detected only a few times. The V call is TRBV19, the J call TRBJ1-1; TRBD1 matches at 10 bases. The V segment lost 5 bases and the J segment 4 bases; nucleotides outside the gene matches: 4. CDR1 and CDR2 from the germline V gene are LNHDA and SQIVND (reference sequence). There are 14 residues in the CDR3. Here the CDR3 DNA reads TGTGCCAGTAGTGACAGGGGGCAGACCACTGAAGCTTTCTTT. Protein product: CASSDRGQTTEAFF.

V usage is TRBV29-1 and J usage is TRBJ1-2, with 10 bases aligning to TRBD1. The CDR3 totals 14 residues. Per the germline V gene, CDR1 is SQVTM and CDR2 is ANQGSEA. Unmatched junction bases numbered 5, after V lost 4 bases and J lost 3 bases. CDR3 in DNA: TGCAGCGTTGTGGCGGGGACAGGGGACTATGGCTACACCTTC. Translating it yields CSVVAGTGDYGYTF.

This rearrangement joins TRBV27 to TRBJ1-6, with a weak D call TRBD1 (5 bases). The germline CDR1 and CDR2 sequences are MNHEY and SMNVEV (reference sequence). The CDR3 spans 14 residues. V was shortened by 7 bases and J by 8 bases, with 15 bases between the two germline ends. CDR3 DNA sequence: TGTGCCAGCAAGAGGAAACAGGAGTATTCACCCCTCCACTTT. Translation: CASKRKQEYSPLHF.

The V call is TRBV28, the J call TRBJ1-1; the D gene is possibly TRBD1 (5 bases). The germline V gene encodes CDR1 MDHEN and CDR2 SYDVKM. With 6 bases removed from V and 8 bases from J, the gap between germline ends came to 13 bases. The CDR3 is 12 residues long. The CDR3 DNA reads as TGTGCCAGCAGGTATACAGGACGCGAAGCTTTCTTT. Protein: CASRYTGREAFF.

The chain combines TRBV6-5 with TRBJ2-7; no reliable D call. Per germline, CDR1 MNHEY and CDR2 SVGAGI. There are 15 residues in the CDR3. Trimming took 2 bases from V and 2 from J, leaving 13 bases between them. The CDR3 nucleotides are TGTGCCAGCAGTTACAGCAGGTTCTCTCCCTACGAGCAGTACTTC. Amino acids: CASSYSRFSPYEQYF.

The V gene is TRBV18, the J gene TRBJ2-5, with D perhaps matching TRBD1 (6 bases). CDR3 length equals 14 residues. Trimming left V 2 bases short and J 2 bases short, with 9 bases between. Germline-derived CDR1 and CDR2 are KGHSH and LQKENI. CDR3 region: CASSPYREQETQYF. The CDR3 DNA sequence: TGTGCCAGCTCACCATACAGGGAACAAGAGACCCAGTACTTC.

A word on this clone: Distinct nucleotide sequences in the sample also encode this CDR3. This chain connects TRBV6-5 to TRBJ1-1; 7 bases map to TRBD1. V gave up 2 bases and J gave up 1 base; unmatched junction bases: 1. The CDR3 has 14 residues. CDR1 MNHEY and CDR2 SVGAGI come from the germline V gene. CDR3 in amino acids: CASSYRTGNTEAFF. In nucleotides, the CDR3 is TGTGCCAGCAGTTACCGGACAGGGAACACTGAAGCTTTCTTT.

This sequence joins TRBV9 and TRBJ2-3, with D possibly TRBD2 on 7 matching bases. The V end was cut by 0 bases, the J end by 3 bases, with 20 bases between. CDR1 and CDR2 from the germline V gene are SGDLS and YYNGEE. The CDR3 is 18 residues long. The CDR3 region is CASSVAPLGGAVTDTQYF. The DNA of the CDR3 is TGTGCCAGCAGCGTAGCCCCCCTTGGGGGGGCCGTGACAGATACGCAGTATTTT.

The gene calls are TRBV7-8 and TRBJ2-1, with 9 bases lining up with TRBD2. Germline assignment: CDR1 SGHVS and CDR2 FQNEAQ. V trimming: 6 bases; J trimming: 8 bases; junction bases outside the gene matches: 11. The length of the CDR3 is 15 residues. The CDR3 region is CASSPLAGIEHEQFF. The CDR3 DNA sequence: TGTGCCAGCAGTCCGCTAGCGGGAATTGAGCATGAGCAGTTCTTC. The full variable domain, its missing parts supplied by reference TRBV7-8 and TRBJ2-1, is GAGVSQSPRYKVAKRGQDVALRCDPISGHVSLFWYQQALGQGPEFLTYFQNEAQLDKSGLPSDRFFAERPEGSVSTLKIQRTQQEDSAVYLCASSPLAGIEHEQFFGPGTRLTVL.

The chain couples TRBV6-5 to TRBJ2-5; TRBD2 is a possible D gene (5 bases). The assigned J gene may be wrong: the sequence end matches TRBJ2-7 better. Germline CDR1 reads MNHEY; CDR2 reads SVGAGI. The CDR3 has 13 residues. For the CDR3, the DNA is TGTGCCAGCAGTTACGAGGGAACCTACGAGCAGTACTTC. Translating gives CASSYEGTYEQYF.